The rows below give T cell receptor beta chains drawn from one sample of a study of blood T cell repertoires in COVID-19. The table came from immunoSEQ multiplex PCR; TCRdb's copy has only in-frame clones and leaves some out. The sample holds 250,000 to 300,000 clones; 80% to 90% are singletons and the top ten take approximately 2%. Sample: PBMCs or T cells enriched from blood (not recorded which). The receptors come from a woman aged 45-60 years who had recovered from COVID-19. Both conserved end residues are part of each CDR3. Fields, in order: clone size, D gene, J gene, V gene, CDR3 protein, CDR3 DNA. The D gene is left open where the match is weak. Clone size is shown for a subset of rows, as once, few, many or a class of expanded clone.

. | . | TRBJ2-3 | TRBV5-1 | CASFRGMATDTQYF | TGCGCCAGCTTTCGCGGGATGGCCACAGATACGCAGTATTTT
. | . | TRBJ2-6 | TRBV9 | CASSVGDSLGGANVLTF | TGTGCCAGCAGCGTAGGGGACTCCCTGGGAGGGGCCAACGTCCTGACTTTC
. | TRBD1 | TRBJ1-3 | TRBV10-3 | CAITEGTGISGNTIYF | TGTGCCATCACGGAGGGGACAGGCATCTCTGGAAACACCATATATTTT
. | . | TRBJ2-7 | TRBV7-8 | CASSFSPDSSYEQYF | TGTGCCAGCAGCTTTTCCCCGGACAGCTCCTACGAGCAGTACTTC
. | . | TRBJ2-2 | TRBV5-4 | CASSFDFGAGELFF | .
. | . | TRBJ2-1 | TRBV4-1 | CASSQDWAAIISYNEQFF | TGCGCCAGCAGCCAAGATTGGGCAGCCATCATCTCCTACAATGAGCAGTTCTTC
. | TRBD2 | TRBJ2-1 | TRBV10-3 | CAISETSGSYNEQFF | TGTGCCATCAGTGAAACTAGCGGCTCCTACAATGAGCAGTTCTTC
. | TRBD1 | TRBJ1-6 | TRBV16 | CASSQPSGTGSYNSPLHF | TGTGCCAGCAGCCAGCCCAGCGGGACAGGGTCCTATAATTCACCCCTCCACTTT
. | TRBD2 | TRBJ2-7 | TRBV5-1 | CASSLLSGLAATYEQYF | TGCGCCAGCAGCTTACTTTCTGGACTAGCGGCCACCTACGAGCAGTACTTC
. | TRBD1 | TRBJ1-5 | TRBV19 | CASSTYPGTGNQPQHF | TGTGCCAGTAGTACTTACCCCGGGACAGGGAATCAGCCCCAGCATTTT
. | TRBD1 | TRBJ2-7 | TRBV27 | CASSTTGADEQYF | TGTGCCAGCAGTACGACAGGGGCCGACGAGCAGTACTTC
. | TRBD1 | TRBJ2-4 | TRBV28 | CASRARQGIQNIQYF | TGTGCCAGCAGGGCCAGACAGGGAATCCAAAACATTCAGTACTTC
. | . | TRBJ1-3 | TRBV5-1 | CASTDSYSSGNTIYF | TGCGCCAGTACCGACAGCTACAGCTCTGGAAACACCATATATTTT
. | TRBD2 | TRBJ2-7 | TRBV19 | CASSGTSVNYEQYF | TGTGCCAGTAGTGGGACTAGCGTGAACTACGAGCAGTACTTC
. | . | TRBJ1-1 | TRBV29-1 | CSVEGQGKTEAFF | TGCAGCGTTGAAGGTCAGGGGAAGACTGAAGCTTTCTTT
once | TRBD2 | TRBJ2-1 | TRBV18 | CASSPRGLAGSYNEQFF | TGTGCCAGCTCACCAAGGGGACTAGCGGGCTCCTACAATGAGCAGTTCTTC
. | TRBD1 | TRBJ1-2 | TRBV28 | CASSLWTGDIANYGYTF | TGTGCCAGCAGTTTATGGACAGGGGACATAGCTAACTATGGCTACACCTTC
. | TRBD2 | TRBJ2-3 | TRBV7-9 | CASSSGGWGTDTQYF | TGTGCCAGCAGCTCGGGGGGATGGGGCACAGATACGCAGTATTTT